Here is one TCR beta chain with its context. This specimen belongs to a study of blood T cell repertoires in COVID-19. The CDR3 sequence is 15 residues long. Method: immunoSEQ multiplex PCR; TCRdb's copy keeps in-frame clones and lacks some. The sample consists of roughly 100,000 clones, approximately 77% of them appearing once. The sequence was collected from an elderly woman with acute or convalescent COVID-19. Input material: peripheral blood. The J gene is TRBJ2-7, the V gene TRBV21-1; the table's D gene call, TRBD1, was not cross checked with the DNA. TRBV21-1 is a listed pseudogene. CDR3: CASSPLTGKSYEQYF. The DNA of the CDR3 is TGTGCCAGCAGCCCTTTGACAGGGAAATCCTACGAGCAGTACTTC.